This T cell receptor beta chain stems from a study of cytomegalovirus exposure and HLA in healthy donors. Study-wide findings and caveats: A later analysis appeared to link common viral pathogens to several of the most significant clusters. Presence/absence analysis assumed near-uniform sequencing depth across donors. The study designated over 150 TCR beta chains cytomegalovirus-associated.

This clone was seen more than once but under ten times. Antigen specificity is unknown. The PCR used 60 Vbeta and 13 Jbeta primers. Profiling relied on immunoSEQ multiplex PCR, and the TCRdb table lists in-frame clones only, not all of them. The table has around 130,000 clones, around 8.5% seen once; the top ten hold under 5.5%. Sequenced material: PBMCs. This TCR came from a man aged 40-49 years in good health and CMV-seronegative.

DNA of the CDR3: TGCGCCAGCAGCCAAGGTACTAACTATGGCTACACCTTC. This sequence encodes CASSQGTNYGYTF. This rearrangement joins TRBV4-1 to TRBJ1-2; no definite D call. The germline gives CDR1 MGHRA, CDR2 YSYEKL. V lost 1 base, J lost 0 bases, and 3 bases lay in between. This CDR3 is built from 13 residues.